The 28 T cell receptor beta chains below come from one sample, sequenced in a study of molecular identifiers for immune sequencing clone quantification. One entry per CDR3 protein, called by TCRdb with MiXCR from the PCR reads. The repertoire holds approximately 54,000 distinct CDR3 sequences, with about 25% as singletons. Material for sequencing was naive CD8+ T cells from blood, with Jurkat cell RNA spiked in. Stated subset: FACS-sorted CD8+CD4-CCR7+CD45RA+ naive T cells. The source of these receptors is a human donor in good health. Some libraries in this study had Jurkat cell RNA spiked in.

At least ten counts were recorded for this clonotype. This sequence joins TRBV6-6 and TRBJ2-4, with D unclear. The CDR3 runs to 11 residues. Germline assignment: CDR1 MNHNY and CDR2 SVGAGI (reference sequence). Trimming took off 5 bases at V and 11 bases at J, with 10 bases between the two ends. This CDR3 is CASSAPAFQYF. In DNA form, the CDR3 reads TGTGCCAGCAGTGCACCTGCCTTTCAGTACTTC.

Comment on this clonotype: A much larger clone differs from this one at a single base, so this may be a read error. The CDR3 DNA reads as TGCAGCGCTGTGCGGGACGGCTCCTACGAGCGGTACTTC. It specifies CSAVRDGSYERYF. The V gene is TRBV29-1, the J gene TRBJ2-7; D might be TRBD2 (6 bases). Germline V gene sequence: CDR1 SQVTM, CDR2 ANQGSEA. The CDR3 has 13 amino acids.

This clonotype showed up many times. This chain uses TRBV14 with TRBJ2-3, with 9 bases fitting TRBD2. CDR1 and CDR2 from the germline V gene are SGHDN and FVKESK. CDR3 length: 13 amino acids. The V and J ends lost 10 bases and 2 bases, in that order; junction bases with no gene match: 4. The CDR3 is CATAGGVTDTQYF. For the CDR3, the DNA is TGTGCCACCGCGGGGGGGGTCACAGATACGCAGTATTTT.

A remark on this clonotype: The junction shows a germline mismatch at one end, possibly a read error. The chain has TRBV5-3 and TRBJ1-1, with a weak D call TRBD1 (5 bases). TRBV5-3 is treated as an ORF (open reading frame) with a function not yet certain. CDR3 length: 14 amino acids. The CDR3 spells CASSLRGLSTEAFF. The CDR3 DNA follows: TGTGCCAGCAGCTTGCGGGGGTTGAGCACTGAAGCTTTCTTT.

This clonotype appeared a few times. The J gene is TRBJ2-3, the V gene TRBV11-3, with 9 bases matching TRBD2. With 3 bases clipped from V and 5 bases from J, the junction kept 12 bases outside the gene matches. The V gene's germline CDR1 is SGHNT and CDR2 YENEEA. The CDR3 consists of 17 residues. The chain's CDR3 is CASSFSRAGGLGDTQYF. CDR3 in DNA: TGTGCCAGCAGCTTTTCGCGAGCGGGAGGTCTCGGAGATACGCAGTATTTT.

This clonotype was picked up many times. The chain has TRBV19 and TRBJ2-5, with D unresolved. Trimming removed 3 bases from V and 1 base from J, with 12 bases in between. Germline lookup yields CDR1 LNHDA and CDR2 SQIVND (reference sequence). The CDR3 is 15 amino acids. CDR3 residues: CASSILPGLQETQYF. The CDR3 DNA follows: TGTGCCAGTAGTATTCTGCCAGGCCTCCAAGAGACCCAGTACTTC.

This clonotype was counted between two and nine times. The genes are TRBV12-3 or TRBV12-4 and TRBJ2-2; D assignment may be TRBD1 or TRBD2 (5 bases each). The V end was cut by 4 bases, the J end by 2 bases, with 11 bases between. This CDR3 comprises 15 residues. The CDR3 DNA reads as TGTGCCAGCAGTTCCCCGGGACCAAACACCGGGGAGCTGTTTTTT. Translated: CASSSPGPNTGELFF.

This clonotype came up many times. DNA of the CDR3: TGTGCCAGCAGCCACCGGGACAGCCCCTACGAGCAGTACTTC. Translated, it gives CASSHRDSPYEQYF. The chain uses TRBV6-2 or TRBV6-3 and TRBJ2-7, with 7 bases that match TRBD1. This CDR3 is built from 14 residues. Germline CDR1 is MNHEY and CDR2 is SVGEGT. After removal of 6 bases from V and 2 bases from J, the junction contained 7 bases not matched to a gene.

This clonotype was seen ten or more times. The rearrangement uses TRBV5-6 and TRBJ1-3; D gene ambiguous. The V gene's germline CDR1 is SGHDT and CDR2 YYEEEE. Trimming pared 5 bases from V and 4 bases from J, leaving 16 bases between. The CDR3 spans 15 residues. For the CDR3, the DNA is TGTGCCAGCAGTCCTGGCGTCGGACTGGGAAACACCATATATTTT. Amino acid sequence: CASSPGVGLGNTIYF.

Notes on this clonotype: This clone may be a read error of a much larger clone one base away. V and J are TRBV19 and TRBJ2-7; maybe TRBD2 (6 bases). Trimming took 11 bases from V and 1 from J, leaving 15 bases between them. This CDR3 contains 13 residues. Germline-derived CDR1 and CDR2 are LNHDA and SQIVND (reference sequence). The CDR3 DNA is TGTGCCGGTACCGGGACTGAGTCCTACGAGCAGTACTTC. Amino acid sequence: CAGTGTESYEQYF. The full variable domain, rest sourced from reference TRBV19 and TRBJ2-7, is DGGITQSPKYLFRKEGQNVTLSCEQNLNHDAMYWYRQDPGQGLRLIYYSQIVNDFQKGDIAEGYSVSREKKESFPLTVTSAQKNPTAFYLCAGTGTESYEQYFGPGTRLTVT.

This clonotype has ten or more counts. This sequence joins TRBV5-6 and TRBJ1-3; 8 positions match TRBD1. V lost 0 bases to trimming and J lost 5 bases; unmatched junction nucleotides: 4. This CDR3 contains 15 residues. Germline lookup yields CDR1 SGHDT and CDR2 YYEEEE. CDR3 nucleotides: TGTGCCAGCAGCTTGGGACAGGGGTTTAGAAACACCATATATTTT. Protein sequence: CASSLGQGFRNTIYF.

This clonotype has at least ten counts. V is TRBV4-3 and J is TRBJ2-5, with 11 nucleotides matching TRBD2. Germline CDR1 and CDR2: LGHNA and YSLEER. V trimming: 1 base; J trimming: 4 bases; junction bases outside the gene matches: 5. The CDR3 sequence is 16 residues long. The CDR3 DNA is TGCGCCAGCAGCCAAGTTCTAGCGGGAGGTGGAGAGACCCAGTACTTC. It is translated as CASSQVLAGGGETQYF.

Regarding this clonotype: A clone one base away is much larger, so this may be a read error. V usage is TRBV11-2 and J usage is TRBJ2-3; 10 bases are a match to TRBD2. Germline V CDR1 and CDR2: SGHAT, FQNNGV. V trimming: 6 bases; J trimming: 10 bases; junction bases outside the gene matches: 1. The CDR3 covers 11 residues. Here the CDR3 reads CASSSGGPQYF. The CDR3 region has the DNA TGTGCCAGCAGTAGCGGGGGGCCGCAGTATTTT.

A single count supports this clonotype. A single base separates this from a much larger clone, so it may be a read error. The CDR3 carries no conserved terminal phenylalanine or tryptophan, so it likely arises from a read error. J is TRBJ1-4 and V is TRBV6-5; 7 bases line up with TRBD1. CDR3 length equals 16 residues. After removal of 0 bases from V and 0 bases from J, the junction contained 1 base not matched to a gene. Germline lookup yields CDR1 MNHEY and CDR2 SVGAGI. The CDR3 DNA is TGTGCCAGCAGTTACTCAGGGACAGCAACTAATGAAAAACTGTTTTCT. As protein: CASSYSGTATNEKLFS.

Ten or more counts support this clonotype. J is TRBJ2-1 and V is TRBV24-1, with TRBD2 matching over 7 bases. Germline trimming cut 3 bases from V and 6 bases from J; bases unmatched to any gene: 4. The germline V gene has CDR1 KGHDR and CDR2 SFDVKD. CDR3 size: 14 residues. CDR3 sequence reads: CATSDLASGNEQFF. CDR3 bases: TGTGCCACCAGTGATCTGGCTAGCGGCAATGAGCAGTTCTTC.

This clonotype showed up many times. CDR3 sequence reads: CASSVWEGGTGELFF. The DNA for the CDR3 is TGTGCCAGCAGCGTCTGGGAGGGTGGCACCGGGGAGCTGTTTTTT. This sequence joins TRBV9 and TRBJ2-2; 7 bases align to TRBD2. Germline-derived CDR1 and CDR2 are SGDLS and YYNGEE. J lost 4 bases, V lost 2 bases, and 5 bases had no gene match. The CDR3 is made up of 15 amino acids.

Concerning this clonotype: This may be a read error: a much more frequent sequence differs by one nucleotide. V is TRBV23-1 and J is TRBJ2-1; a weak D match, TRBD2 (7 bases). TRBV23-1 is placed among ORFs of uncertain function. This CDR3 spans 12 amino acids. V lost 10 bases, J lost 10 bases, and 17 bases lay in between. CDR3 sequence reads: CATTPGDYEQFF. As DNA, the CDR3 is TGCGCCACTACCCCAGGGGACTACGAGCAGTTCTTC.

At least ten counts were recorded for this clonotype. The CDR3, as DNA: TGCAGCGTTGAAGATCCGACAGGGAGCGGTGAGACCCAGTACTTC. Encoded protein: CSVEDPTGSGETQYF. The V gene is TRBV29-1, the J gene TRBJ2-5, with 7 bases identical to TRBD1. Germline loops: CDR1 SQVTM, CDR2 ANQGSEA. The CDR3 length is 15 residues. V dropped 0 bases and J dropped 5; count of bases not matched to a gene: 9.

This clonotype was picked up one time. It may be a read error: a sequence one base away is much more abundant. The gene calls are TRBV28 and TRBJ1-5; the match to TRBD1 covers 8 bases. The CDR3 runs 13 residues. Trimming took 4 bases from V and 9 from J; bases not matched to a gene: 5. Germline values: CDR1 MDHEN, CDR2 SYDVKM. The CDR3 protein is CASSYDRGRPQHF. In DNA, the CDR3 is TGTGCCAGCAGTTACGACAGGGGACGGCCCCAGCATTTT. Full variable domain (missing parts from reference TRBV28 and TRBJ1-5): DVKVTQSSRYLVKRTGEKVFLECVQDMDHENMFWYRQDPGLGLRLIYFSYDVKMKEKGDIPEGYSVSREKKERFSLILESASTNQTSMYLCASSYDRGRPQHFGDGTRLSIL.

This clonotype was recorded at least ten times. The gene calls are TRBV6-2 or TRBV6-3 and TRBJ1-3; D is ambiguous. The V end lost 6 bases, the J end lost 0 bases, and 12 bases lay between the germline ends. Germline V gene data show CDR1 as MNHEY and CDR2 as SVGEGT. This CDR3 has 15 residues. The CDR3 sequence: CASSPTIRSGNTIYF. The CDR3 region has the DNA TGTGCCAGCAGCCCGACGATACGCTCTGGAAACACCATATATTTT.

J is TRBJ2-3 and V is TRBV11-2; TRBD1 matches 7 bases. The CDR3 totals 15 residues. V shed 8 bases and J 6 bases; nucleotides not matched to a gene: 14. CDR1 is SGHAT, CDR2 FQNNGV, per germline. CDR3 nucleotides: TGTGCCAGCTCGACAGGGTCTTATCAAGTGGATACGCAGTATTTT. Amino acids: CASSTGSYQVDTQYF.

This clonotype was counted a few times. The CDR3 loop reads CASSLFQGTVDQPQHF. CDR3 bases: TGTGCCAGCAGTTTATTTCAGGGGACTGTTGATCAGCCCCAGCATTTT. V and J are TRBV28 and TRBJ1-5, with TRBD1 as a possible D gene (6 bases). V lost 1 base to trimming and J lost 5 bases, with 15 bases between them. Germline loops: CDR1 MDHEN, CDR2 SYDVKM. This CDR3 has 16 amino acids.

This clonotype was picked up many times. The chain combines TRBV28 with TRBJ1-5, with D maybe TRBD1 (6 bases). V was clipped by 4 bases and J by 0 bases, with 7 bases between them. Per the germline V gene, CDR1 is MDHEN and CDR2 is SYDVKM. CDR3 size: 14 residues. The CDR3 sequence is CASSWTDSNQPQHF. The CDR3 DNA reads TGTGCCAGCAGTTGGACAGATAGCAATCAGCCCCAGCATTTT.

This clonotype occurred a few times. This rearrangement joins TRBV3-1 to TRBJ2-5; possibly TRBD1 for D (6 bases). CDR1 is LGHDT, CDR2 YNNKEL, per germline (reference sequence). The CDR3 length is 15 residues. V lost 0 bases and J 5 bases, leaving 13 bases between the germline ends. In nucleotides, the CDR3 is TGTGCCAGCAGCCAAGATCCCGGGACACTGGAGACCCAGTACTTC. Translation gives CASSQDPGTLETQYF.

Of note for this clonotype: A read error may explain this, as a much larger clone is one base away. This chain joins TRBV3-1 and TRBJ1-1; no reliable D call. Germline V lookup: CDR1 LGHDT, CDR2 YNNKEL (reference sequence). The CDR3 runs to 14 residues. CDR3 in DNA: TGTGCCAACAGCCAGTTCGCCATGAACACTGAAGCTTTCTTT. This translates into CANSQFAMNTEAFF.

This chain connects TRBV10-1 to TRBJ2-7, with no clear D. The CDR3 spans 12 residues. Germline V gives CDR1 WNHNN, CDR2 SYGVQD (reference sequence). V was pared by 0 bases and J by 0 bases, with 0 bases between. CDR3 sequence reads: CASSESSYEQYF. The DNA for the CDR3 is TGCGCCAGCAGTGAGTCCTCCTACGAGCAGTACTTC.

This clonotype was observed a few times. The chain recombines TRBV7-9 with TRBJ2-7; TRBD1 matches at 8 bases. The V gene's germline CDR1 is SEHNR and CDR2 FQNEAQ (reference sequence). The CDR3 contains 13 residues. J lost 2 bases, V lost 8 bases, and 5 bases had no gene match. The CDR3 region is CASEGTGTYEQYF. DNA for the CDR3: TGTGCCAGCGAGGGGACAGGCACCTACGAGCAGTACTTC.

With respect to this clonotype: Possible read error: a much larger clone is one base away. Written as DNA, the CDR3 is TGCGCCAGCAGAGGGAGTGTGGATGAGCAGTTCTTC. Protein: CASRGSVDEQFF. The rearrangement uses TRBV5-1 and TRBJ2-1; tentative D call: TRBD2 (5 bases). The CDR3 has 12 amino acids. In germline, CDR1 is SGHRS, CDR2 YFSETQ. Deletions cut 5 bases from V and 8 bases from J, with 11 bases between.